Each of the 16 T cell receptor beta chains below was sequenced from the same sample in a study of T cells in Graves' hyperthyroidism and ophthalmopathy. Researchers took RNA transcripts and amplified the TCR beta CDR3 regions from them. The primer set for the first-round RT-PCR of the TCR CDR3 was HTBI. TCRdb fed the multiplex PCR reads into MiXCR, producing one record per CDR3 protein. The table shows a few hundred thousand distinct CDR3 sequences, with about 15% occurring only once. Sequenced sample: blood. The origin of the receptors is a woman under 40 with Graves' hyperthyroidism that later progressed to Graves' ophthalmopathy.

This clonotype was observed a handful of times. The CDR3 protein is CASSDRGKVFDGYTF. The CDR3 nucleotides are TGTGCCAGCTCCGACAGGGGGAAGGTTTTTGATGGCTACACCTTC. This rearrangement joins TRBV5-8 to TRBJ1-2; 9 positions match TRBD1. Germline V CDR1 and CDR2: SGHTS, YDEGEE. CDR3 length: 15 amino acids. V dropped 7 bases and J dropped 6; count of bases not matched to a gene: 13. Full variable domain (rest looked up from reference TRBV5-8 and TRBJ1-2): EAGVTQSPTHLIKTRGQQATLRCSPISGHTSVYWYQQALGLGLQFLLWYDEGEERNRGNFPPRFSGRQFPNYSSELNVNALELEDSALYLCASSDRGKVFDGYTFGSGTRLTVV.

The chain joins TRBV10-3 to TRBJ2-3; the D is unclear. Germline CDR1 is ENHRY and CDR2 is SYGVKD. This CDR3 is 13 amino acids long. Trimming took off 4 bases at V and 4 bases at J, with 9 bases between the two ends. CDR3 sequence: CAISASEADTQYF. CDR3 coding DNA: TGTGCCATCAGTGCTTCCGAAGCAGATACGCAGTATTTT.

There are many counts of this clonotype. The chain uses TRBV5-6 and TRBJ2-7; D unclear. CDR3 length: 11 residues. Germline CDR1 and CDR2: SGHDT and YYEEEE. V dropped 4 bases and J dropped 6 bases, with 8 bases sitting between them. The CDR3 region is CASSGSSEQYF. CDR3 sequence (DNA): TGTGCCAGCAGCGGCTCAAGCGAGCAGTACTTC.

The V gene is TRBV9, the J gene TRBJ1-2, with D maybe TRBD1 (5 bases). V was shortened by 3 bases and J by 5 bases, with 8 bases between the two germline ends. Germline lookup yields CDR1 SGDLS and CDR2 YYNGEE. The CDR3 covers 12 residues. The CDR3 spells CASSEGRYGYTF. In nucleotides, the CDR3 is TGTGCCAGCAGCGAGGGACGGTATGGCTACACCTTC.

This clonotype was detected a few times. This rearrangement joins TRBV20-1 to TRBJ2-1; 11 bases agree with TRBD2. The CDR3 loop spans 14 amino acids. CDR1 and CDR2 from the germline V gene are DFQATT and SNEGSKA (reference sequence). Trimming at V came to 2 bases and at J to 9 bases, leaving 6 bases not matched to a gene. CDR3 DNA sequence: TGCAGTGCTAGACTAGCGGGAGGTAGATCTGAGCAGTTCTTC. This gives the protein CSARLAGGRSEQFF.

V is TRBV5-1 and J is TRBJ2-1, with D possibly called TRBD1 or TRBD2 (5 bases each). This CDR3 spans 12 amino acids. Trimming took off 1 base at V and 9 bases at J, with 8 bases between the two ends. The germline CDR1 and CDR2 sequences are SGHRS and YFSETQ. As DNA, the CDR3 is TGCGCCAGCAGCTTGACGGGACCTGAGCAGTTCTTC. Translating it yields CASSLTGPEQFF.

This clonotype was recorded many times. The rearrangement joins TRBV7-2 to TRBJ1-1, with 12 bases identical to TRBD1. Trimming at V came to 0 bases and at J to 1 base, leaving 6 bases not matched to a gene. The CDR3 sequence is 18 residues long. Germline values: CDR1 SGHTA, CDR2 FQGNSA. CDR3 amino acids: CASSLATGTGGRNTEAFF. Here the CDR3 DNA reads TGTGCCAGCAGCTTAGCCACCGGGACAGGGGGCCGGAACACTGAAGCTTTCTTT.

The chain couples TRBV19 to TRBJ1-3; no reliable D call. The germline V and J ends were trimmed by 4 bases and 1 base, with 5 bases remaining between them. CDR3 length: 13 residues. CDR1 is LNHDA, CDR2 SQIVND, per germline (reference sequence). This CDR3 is CASSTQSGNTIYF. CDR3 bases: TGTGCCAGTAGTACGCAGTCTGGAAACACCATATATTTT.

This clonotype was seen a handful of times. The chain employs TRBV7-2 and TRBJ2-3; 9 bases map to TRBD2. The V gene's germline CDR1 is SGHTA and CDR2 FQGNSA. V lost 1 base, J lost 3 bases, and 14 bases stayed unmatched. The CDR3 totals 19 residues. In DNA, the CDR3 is TGTGCCAGCAGCTTAGTGGGCGGGAGGGCCCTTGAGAAGACAGATACGCAGTATTTT. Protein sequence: CASSLVGGRALEKTDTQYF.

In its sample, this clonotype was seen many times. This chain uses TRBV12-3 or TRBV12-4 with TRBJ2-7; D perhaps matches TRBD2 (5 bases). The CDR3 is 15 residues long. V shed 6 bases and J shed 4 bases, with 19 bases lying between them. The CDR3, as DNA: TGTGCCAGCAGCCCAAAAGGACTTGTATTTTACGAGCAGTACTTC. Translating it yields CASSPKGLVFYEQYF.

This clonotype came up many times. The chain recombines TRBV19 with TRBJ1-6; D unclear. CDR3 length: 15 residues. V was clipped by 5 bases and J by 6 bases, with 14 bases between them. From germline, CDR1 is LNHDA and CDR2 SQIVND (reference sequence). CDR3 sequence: CASSLGNTCNSPLHF. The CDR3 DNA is TGTGCCAGTAGTCTCGGGAATACGTGTAATTCACCCCTCCACTTT.

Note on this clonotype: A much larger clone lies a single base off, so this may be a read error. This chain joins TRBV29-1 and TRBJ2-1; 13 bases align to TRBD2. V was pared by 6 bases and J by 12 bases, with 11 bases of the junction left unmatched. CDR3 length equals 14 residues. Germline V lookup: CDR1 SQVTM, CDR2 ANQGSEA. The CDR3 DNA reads TGCAGCGTCGGACTAGCGGGAGCTAGAACGGGGCAGTTCTTC. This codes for CSVGLAGARTGQFF.

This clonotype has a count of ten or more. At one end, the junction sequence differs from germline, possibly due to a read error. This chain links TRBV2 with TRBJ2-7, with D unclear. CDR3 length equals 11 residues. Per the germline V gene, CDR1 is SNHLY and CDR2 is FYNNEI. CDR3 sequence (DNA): TGTGCCAGCGGAGTAGGCTACGAGCAGCACTTC. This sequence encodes CASGVGYEQHF.

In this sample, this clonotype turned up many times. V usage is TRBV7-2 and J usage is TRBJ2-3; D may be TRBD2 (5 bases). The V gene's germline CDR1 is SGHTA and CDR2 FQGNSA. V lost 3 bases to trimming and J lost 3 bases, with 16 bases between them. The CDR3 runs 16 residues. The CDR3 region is CASSLWPGSGTDTQYF. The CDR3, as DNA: TGTGCCAGCAGCTTGTGGCCGGGGTCTGGGACAGATACGCAGTATTTT.

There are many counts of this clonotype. CDR3 bases: TGTGCCAGCAGCCTCGCTAGCGGAGGAAGCTCCTACGAGCAGTACTTC. It codes for CASSLASGGSSYEQYF. V is TRBV7-2 and J is TRBJ2-7; 7 bases match TRBD2. This CDR3 is built from 16 residues. With 5 bases clipped from V and 0 bases from J, the junction kept 10 bases outside the gene matches. CDR1 and CDR2 from the germline V gene are SGHTA and FQGNSA.

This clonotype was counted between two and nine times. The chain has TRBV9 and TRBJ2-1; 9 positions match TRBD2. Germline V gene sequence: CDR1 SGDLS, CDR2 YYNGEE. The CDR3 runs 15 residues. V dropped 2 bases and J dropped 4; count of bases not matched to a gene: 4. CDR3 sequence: CASSVGLASYNEQFF. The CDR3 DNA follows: TGTGCCAGCAGCGTGGGACTAGCTTCGTACAATGAGCAGTTCTTC.